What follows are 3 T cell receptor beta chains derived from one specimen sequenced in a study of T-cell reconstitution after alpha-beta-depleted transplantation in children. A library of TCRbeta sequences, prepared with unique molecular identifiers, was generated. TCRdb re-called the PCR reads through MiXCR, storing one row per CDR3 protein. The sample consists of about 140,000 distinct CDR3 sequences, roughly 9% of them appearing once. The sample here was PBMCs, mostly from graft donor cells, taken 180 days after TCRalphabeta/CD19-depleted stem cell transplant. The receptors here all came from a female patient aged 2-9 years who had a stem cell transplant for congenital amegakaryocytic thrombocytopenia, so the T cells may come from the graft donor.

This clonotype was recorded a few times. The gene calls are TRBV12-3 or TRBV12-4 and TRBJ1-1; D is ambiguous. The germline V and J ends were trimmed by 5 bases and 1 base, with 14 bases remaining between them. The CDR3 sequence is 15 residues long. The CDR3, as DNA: TGTGCCAGCAGTCCTTACCTCGACACGAACACTGAAGCTTTCTTT. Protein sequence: CASSPYLDTNTEAFF.

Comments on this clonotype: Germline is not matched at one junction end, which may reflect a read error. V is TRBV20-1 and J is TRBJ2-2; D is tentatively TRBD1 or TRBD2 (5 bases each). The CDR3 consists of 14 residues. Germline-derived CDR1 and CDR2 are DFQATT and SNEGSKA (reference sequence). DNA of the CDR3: TGCAGTGCTAACAGGCGGGCGAACACCGGGGAGCTGTTTTTC. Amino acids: CSANRRANTGELFF.

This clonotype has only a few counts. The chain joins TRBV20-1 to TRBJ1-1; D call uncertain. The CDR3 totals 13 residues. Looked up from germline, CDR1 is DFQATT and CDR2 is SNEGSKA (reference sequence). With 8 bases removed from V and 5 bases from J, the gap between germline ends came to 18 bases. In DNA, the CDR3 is TGCAGTCCGGAGGGAGGGAAGAAAACTGAAGCTTTCTTT. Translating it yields CSPEGGKKTEAFF.